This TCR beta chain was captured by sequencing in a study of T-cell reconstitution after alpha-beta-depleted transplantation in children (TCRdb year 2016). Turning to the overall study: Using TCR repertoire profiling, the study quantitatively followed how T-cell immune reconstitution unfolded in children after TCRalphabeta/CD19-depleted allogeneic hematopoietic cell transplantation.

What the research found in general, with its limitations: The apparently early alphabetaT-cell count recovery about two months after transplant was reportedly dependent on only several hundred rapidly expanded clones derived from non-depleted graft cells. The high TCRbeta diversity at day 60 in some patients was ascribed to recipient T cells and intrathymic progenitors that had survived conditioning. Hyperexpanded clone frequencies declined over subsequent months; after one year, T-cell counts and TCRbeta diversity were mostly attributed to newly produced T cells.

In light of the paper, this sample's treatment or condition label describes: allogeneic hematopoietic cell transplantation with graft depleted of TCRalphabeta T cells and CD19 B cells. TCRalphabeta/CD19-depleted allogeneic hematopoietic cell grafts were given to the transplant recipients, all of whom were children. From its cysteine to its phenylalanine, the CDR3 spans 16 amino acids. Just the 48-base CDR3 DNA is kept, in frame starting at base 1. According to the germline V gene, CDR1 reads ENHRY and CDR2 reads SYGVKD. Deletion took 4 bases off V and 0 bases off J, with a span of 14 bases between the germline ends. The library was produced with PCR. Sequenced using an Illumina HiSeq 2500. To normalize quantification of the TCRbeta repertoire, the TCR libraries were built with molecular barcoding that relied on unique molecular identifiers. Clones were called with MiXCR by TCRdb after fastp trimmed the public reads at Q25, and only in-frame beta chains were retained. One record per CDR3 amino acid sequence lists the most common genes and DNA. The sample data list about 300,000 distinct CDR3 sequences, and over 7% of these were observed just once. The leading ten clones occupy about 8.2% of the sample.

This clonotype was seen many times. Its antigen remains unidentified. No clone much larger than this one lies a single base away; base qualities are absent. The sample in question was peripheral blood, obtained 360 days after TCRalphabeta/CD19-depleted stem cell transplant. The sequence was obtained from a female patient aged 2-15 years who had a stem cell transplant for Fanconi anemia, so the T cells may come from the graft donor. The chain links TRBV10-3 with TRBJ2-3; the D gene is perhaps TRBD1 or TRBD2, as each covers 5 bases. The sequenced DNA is TGTGCCATCAGTGTGGGAACAGGCGGGAGCACAGATACGCAGTATTTT. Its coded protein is CAISVGTGGSTDTQYF.